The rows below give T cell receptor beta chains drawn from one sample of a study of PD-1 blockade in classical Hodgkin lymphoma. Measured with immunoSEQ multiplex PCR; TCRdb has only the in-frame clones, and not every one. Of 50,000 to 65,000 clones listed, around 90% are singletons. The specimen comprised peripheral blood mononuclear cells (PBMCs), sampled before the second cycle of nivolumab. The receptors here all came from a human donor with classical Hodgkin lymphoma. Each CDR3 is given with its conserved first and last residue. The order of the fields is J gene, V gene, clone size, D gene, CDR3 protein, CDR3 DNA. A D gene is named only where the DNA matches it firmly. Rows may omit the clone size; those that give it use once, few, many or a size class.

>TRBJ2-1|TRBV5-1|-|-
CASSLIFGRGRNEQFF
TGCGCCAGCAGCTTGATATTTGGTCGAGGGCGCAATGAGCAGTTCTTC
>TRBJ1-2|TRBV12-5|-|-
CASGPSATGGYTF
TGTGCTAGTGGTCCCAGTGCGACCGGGGGCTACACCTTC
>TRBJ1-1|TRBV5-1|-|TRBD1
CASSSGQGNTEAFF
TGCGCCAGCAGCTCGGGACAGGGGAACACTGAAGCTTTCTTT
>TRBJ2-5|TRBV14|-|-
CASSHRGVRETQYF
TGTGCCAGCAGCCACAGGGGTGTGCGAGAGACCCAGTACTTC
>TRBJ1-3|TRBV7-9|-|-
CASMAQTGNTIYF
TGTGCCAGCATGGCCCAGACTGGAAACACCATATATTTT
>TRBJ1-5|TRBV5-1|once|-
CASSFGGEGQPQHF
TGCGCCAGCAGCTTCGGGGGCGAGGGACAGCCCCAGCATTTT
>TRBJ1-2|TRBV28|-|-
CASSFGSSSGYTF
TGTGCCAGCAGTTTCGGTTCGTCGAGCGGCTACACCTTC
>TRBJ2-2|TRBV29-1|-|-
CSGGGYSTGELFF
TGCAGCGGAGGAGGCTACTCCACCGGGGAGCTGTTTTTT
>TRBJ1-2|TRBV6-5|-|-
CASSYRDEDGYTF
TGTGCCAGCAGTTATCGGGACGAAGATGGCTACACCTTC
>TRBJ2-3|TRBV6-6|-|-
CASSPRGSRGTDTQYF
TGTGCCAGCAGTCCCCGGGGTAGCCGTGGCACAGATACGCAGTATTTT
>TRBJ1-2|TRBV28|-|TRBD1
CASRSIWDRAGYTF
TGTGCCAGCAGGTCTATTTGGGACAGGGCTGGCTACACCTTC
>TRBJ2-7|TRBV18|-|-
CASSPGTASYEQYF
TGTGCCAGCTCACCAGGGACGGCCTCCTACGAGCAGTACTTC
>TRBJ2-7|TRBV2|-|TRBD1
CATRDSLSLVPYEQYF
TGTGCCACCCGGGACAGCCTTTCACTTGTTCCCTACGAGCAGTACTTC
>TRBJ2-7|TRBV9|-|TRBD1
CASSRGTGEYEQYF
TGTGCCAGCAGCAGGGGGACAGGGGAGTACGAGCAGTACTTC
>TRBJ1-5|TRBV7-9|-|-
CASALSNQPQHF
TGTGCCAGCGCGTTAAGCAATCAGCCCCAGCATTTT
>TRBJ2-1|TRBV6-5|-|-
CASNGGDSSYNEQFF
TGTGCCAGCAACGGTGGGGATAGCTCCTACAATGAGCAGTTCTTC
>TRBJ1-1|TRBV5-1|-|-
CASSGNRANTEAFF
TGCGCCAGCAGCGGAAACAGGGCGAACACTGAAGCTTTCTTT
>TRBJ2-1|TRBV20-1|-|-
CSAPWGPEQFF
TGCAGTGCTCCCTGGGGACCCGAGCAGTTCTTC
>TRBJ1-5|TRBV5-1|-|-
CASSFGPIGGRDQPQHF
TGCGCCAGCAGCTTCGGTCCTATTGGGGGGCGAGATCAGCCCCAGCATTTT
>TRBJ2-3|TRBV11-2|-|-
CASSLDGFSTDTQYF
TGTGCCAGCAGCTTAGACGGTTTTTCGACAGATACGCAGTATTTT
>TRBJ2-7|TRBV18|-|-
CASSPVATAYEQYF
TGTGCCAGCTCACCAGTCGCGACAGCGTACGAGCAGTACTTC
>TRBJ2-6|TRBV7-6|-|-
CASSPGPYSGANVLTF
TGTGCCAGCAGTCCAGGACCTTACTCTGGGGCCAACGTCCTGACTTTC
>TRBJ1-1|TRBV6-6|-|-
CASSPPDSYTEAFF
TGTGCCAGCAGCCCCCCGGACTCATACACTGAAGCTTTCTTT
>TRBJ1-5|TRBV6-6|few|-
CASTSRDFQPQHF
TGTGCCAGCACCTCCCGGGACTTTCAGCCCCAGCATTTT
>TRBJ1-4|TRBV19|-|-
CASSIGTTNEKLFF
TGTGCCAGTAGTATAGGGACAACTAATGAAAAACTGTTTTTT
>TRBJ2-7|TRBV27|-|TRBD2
CASSWGGRGASYEQYF
TGTGCCAGCAGTTGGGGAGGGCGGGGGGCCTCCTACGAGCAGTACTTC
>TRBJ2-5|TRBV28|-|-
CASSLLRDSTQETQYF
TGTGCCAGCAGTTTACTACGGGACTCCACCCAAGAGACCCAGTACTTC
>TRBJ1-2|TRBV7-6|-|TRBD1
CASSSRGGQGNYGYTF
TGTGCCAGCAGCTCCAGGGGAGGACAGGGGAACTATGGCTACACCTTC
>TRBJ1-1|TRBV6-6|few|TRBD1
CATLGQTNTEAFF
TGTGCCACCCTGGGACAGACGAACACTGAAGCTTTCTTT
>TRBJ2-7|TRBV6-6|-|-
CASRMDSSSYEQYF
TGTGCCAGCAGGATGGACAGTAGCTCCTACGAGCAGTACTTC
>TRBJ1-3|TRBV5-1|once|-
CASSLPGGNTIYF
TGCGCCAGCAGCTTGCCCGGCGGAAACACCATATATTTT
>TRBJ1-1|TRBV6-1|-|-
CASTGNTEAFF
TGTGCCAGCACCGGGAACACTGAAGCTTTCTTT
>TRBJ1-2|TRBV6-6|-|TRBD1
CASSLLDRGNGYTF
TGTGCCAGCAGTCTTCTCGACAGGGGCAACGGCTACACCTTC
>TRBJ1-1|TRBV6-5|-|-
CAIIGNTEAFF
TGTGCCATCATAGGGAACACTGAAGCTTTCTTT
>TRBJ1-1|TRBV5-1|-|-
CASSFLPSNTEAFF
TGCGCCAGCAGCTTCCTCCCCTCCAACACTGAAGCTTTCTTT
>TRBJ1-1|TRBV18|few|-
CASSPSMVMNTEAFF
TGTGCCAGCTCACCAAGCATGGTAATGAACACTGAAGCTTTCTTT
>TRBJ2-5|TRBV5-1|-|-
CASSFWALETQYF
TGCGCCAGCAGCTTCTGGGCCTTGGAGACCCAGTACTTC
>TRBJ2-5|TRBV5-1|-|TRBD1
CASSPDRLGETQYF
TGCGCCAGCAGCCCGGACAGGTTGGGGGAGACCCAGTACTTC
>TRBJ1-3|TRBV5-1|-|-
CASSLSGQSGNTIYF
TGCGCCAGCAGCTTATCGGGGCAGTCTGGAAACACCATATATTTT
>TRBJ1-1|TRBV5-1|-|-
CASSFGANTEAFF
TGCGCCAGCAGCTTTGGCGCGAACACTGAAGCTTTCTTT
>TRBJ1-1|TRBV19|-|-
CASSISETANTEAFF
TGTGCCAGTAGTATATCTGAGACAGCGAACACTGAAGCTTTCTTT
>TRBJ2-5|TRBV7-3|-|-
CASSLTGRGETQYF
TGTGCCAGCAGCTTAACAGGGCGAGGAGAGACCCAGTACTTC
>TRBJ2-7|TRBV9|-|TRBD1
CASSERPQGPNYEQYF
TGTGCCAGCAGCGAGAGGCCACAGGGGCCTAACTACGAGCAGTACTTC
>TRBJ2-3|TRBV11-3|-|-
CASSLAATTQYF
TGTGCCAGCAGCTTGGCGGCGACCACGCAGTATTTT
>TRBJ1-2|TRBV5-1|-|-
CASSLALVAGGGYTF
TGCGCCAGCAGCTTGGCCCTCGTGGCGGGAGGCGGCTACACCTTC
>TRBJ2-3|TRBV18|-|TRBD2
CASSPLGRGSTDTQYF
TGTGCCAGCTCACCACTGGGGCGGGGGAGCACAGATACGCAGTATTTT
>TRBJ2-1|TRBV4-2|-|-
CASSAPRVPDNNEQFF
TGTGCCAGCAGCGCCCCGCGAGTCCCTGACAACAATGAGCAGTTCTTC